One sample yielded the 32 T cell receptor beta chains listed below, sequenced in a study of CD4 T cells in relation to SARS-CoV-2 and coronaviruses. CD4+ T cells from unexposed donors were obtained before the COVID-19 pandemic (2011-2018). The data were produced by immunoSEQ multiplex PCR, yet TCRdb's version contains in-frame clones alone and is incomplete. The table lists 60,000 to 75,000 clones, 80% to 95% of them singletons. Sequences were obtained from naive CD4+ T cells from PBMCs. The subset: naive CD4+ T cells isolated by negative enrichment. The source of these receptors is a human donor in good health.

The chain combines TRBV4-1 with TRBJ1-5; D gene ambiguous. V was pared by 3 bases and J by 4 bases, with 13 bases between. CDR3 length: 15 amino acids. Germline values: CDR1 MGHRA, CDR2 YSYEKL. The CDR3 reads CASSHEGPRNQPQHF. In nucleotides, the CDR3 is TGCGCCAGCAGCCATGAAGGACCAAGGAATCAGCCCCAGCATTTT.

In DNA form, the CDR3 reads TGTGCCAGCAGCCGAGGACAGGGGGCCGGGAGGGAGCAGTACTTC. This sequence encodes CASSRGQGAGREQYF. This chain links TRBV5-5 with TRBJ2-7; 11 bases are a match to TRBD1. The germline CDR1 and CDR2 sequences are SGHKS and YYEKEE (reference sequence). This CDR3 is 15 amino acids long. Trimming took 4 bases from V and 7 from J; bases not matched to a gene: 10. The complete variable domain, with remaining parts taken from reference TRBV5-5 and TRBJ2-7, reads DAGVTQSPTHLIKTRGQQVTLRCSPISGHKSVSWYQQVLGQGPQFIFQYYEKEERGRGNFPDRFSARQFPNYSSELNVNALLLGDSALYLCASSRGQGAGREQYFGPGTRLTVT.

The rearrangement uses TRBV19 and TRBJ1-1, with D possibly matching TRBD1 (5 bases). Trimming cost V 7 bases and J 0 bases, with 27 bases left between them. The CDR3 contains 19 residues. CDR1 and CDR2 from the germline V gene are LNHDA and SQIVND (reference sequence). CDR3 in amino acids: CASNFQKGHTPRMNTEAFF. As DNA, the CDR3 is TGTGCCAGTAATTTTCAAAAGGGGCACACACCCCGCATGAACACTGAAGCTTTCTTT.

The V gene is TRBV6-5, the J gene TRBJ2-7; D tentatively reads TRBD1 or TRBD2 (5 bases each). The CDR3 is made up of 13 amino acids. Germline values: CDR1 MNHEY, CDR2 SVGAGI. Trimming removed 5 bases at V and 4 bases at J, with 12 bases between. CDR3 amino acids: CASSRDGTYEQYF. CDR3 coding DNA: TGTGCCAGCAGTCGGGACGGAACATACGAGCAGTACTTC.

The chain is built from TRBV5-1 and TRBJ2-5; 12 positions match TRBD2. CDR1 is SGHRS, CDR2 YFSETQ, per germline. V lost 4 bases, J lost 1 base, and 2 bases stayed unmatched. The CDR3 spans 15 residues. CDR3 residues: CASSPTSGGQETQYF. The DNA for the CDR3 is TGCGCCAGCAGCCCGACTAGCGGGGGCCAAGAGACCCAGTACTTC.

The V and J genes are TRBV30 and TRBJ1-3; D is possibly TRBD1 (5 bases). V lost 5 bases to trimming and J lost 5 bases, with 19 bases between them. This CDR3 is built from 15 residues. The germline CDR1 and CDR2 sequences are GTSNPN and SVGIG (reference sequence). This CDR3 is CAWGGEKGRRNTIYF. CDR3 DNA: TGTGCCTGGGGGGGAGAAAAAGGACGGCGAAACACCATATATTTT.

This rearrangement joins TRBV5-1 to TRBJ2-7; D is possibly TRBD1 (5 bases). This CDR3 spans 15 amino acids. CDR1 SGHRS and CDR2 YFSETQ come from the germline V gene. Trimming took 4 bases from V and 2 from J, leaving 16 bases between them. CDR3 loop: CASSTAGLKPYEQYF. The CDR3 region has the DNA TGCGCCAGCAGCACCGCAGGGTTAAAGCCCTACGAGCAGTACTTC. Filled out from reference TRBV5-1 and TRBJ2-7, the complete variable domain reads KAGVTQTPRYLIKTRGQQVTLSCSPISGHRSVSWYQQTPGQGLQFLFEYFSETQRNKGNFPGRFSGRQFSNSRSEMNVSTLELGDSALYLCASSTAGLKPYEQYFGPGTRLTVT.

J is TRBJ1-6 and V is TRBV5-4; D might be TRBD1 (5 bases). Trimming took off 2 bases at V and 10 bases at J, with 10 bases between the two ends. Germline CDR1 reads SGHNT; CDR2 reads YYREEE (reference sequence). There are 13 residues in the CDR3. The chain's CDR3 is CASSLGVQSPLHF. The CDR3 coding sequence is TGTGCCAGCAGCTTAGGGGTCCAGTCACCCCTCCACTTT.

This sequence joins TRBV6-5 and TRBJ2-3; 8 bases map to TRBD1. The length of the CDR3 is 15 residues. The trim removed 6 bases at V and 2 bases at J, leaving 7 bases unmatched. Looked up from germline, CDR1 is MNHEY and CDR2 is SVGAGI. This CDR3 reads CASSYGQGYTDTQYF. CDR3 bases: TGTGCCAGCAGCTACGGACAGGGATACACAGATACGCAGTATTTT.

The V and J genes are TRBV3-1 (or the pseudogene TRBV3-2) and TRBJ2-1, with 10 bases that match TRBD2. J was trimmed by 3 bases and V by 1 base; bases with no gene match: 0. Germline loops: CDR1 LGHDT, CDR2 YNNKEL (reference sequence). This CDR3 spans 15 amino acids. CDR3 in amino acids: CASSQGLAGYNEQFF. The CDR3 DNA is TGTGCCAGCAGCCAAGGACTAGCGGGCTACAATGAGCAGTTCTTC.

The V and J genes are TRBV15 and TRBJ2-3; either TRBD1 or TRBD2 may fit D (5 bases each). Germline V CDR1 and CDR2: LNHNV, YYDKDF (reference sequence). CDR3 size: 14 residues. Between the trimmed V and J ends, which lost 1 base and 0 bases, there was a span of 5 bases. CDR3 protein: CATSRGGSTDTQYF. CDR3 nucleotide sequence: TGTGCCACCAGCAGAGGGGGGAGCACAGATACGCAGTATTTT.

The chain combines TRBV28 with TRBJ1-5; weak D call: TRBD1 (5 bases). Germline CDR1 is MDHEN and CDR2 is SYDVKM. The ends were cut back, 5 bases at V and 9 bases at J, with 17 bases in the middle. CDR3 size: 14 residues. The CDR3 nucleotides are TGTGCCAGCAGTCGTGGGAGGGACCTGCGGCCCCAGCATTTT. Translated, it gives CASSRGRDLRPQHF.

The genes are TRBV2 and TRBJ2-7; the D gene is possibly TRBD2 (6 bases). Germline lookup yields CDR1 SNHLY and CDR2 FYNNEI. The CDR3 is made up of 14 amino acids. Trimming shortened V by 4 bases and J by 5 bases, and 15 bases separated the two germline ends. The CDR3 here is CASSGPGVRNEQYF. The CDR3 nucleotides read TGTGCCAGCAGTGGGCCGGGAGTCAGGAACGAGCAGTACTTC.

The chain uses TRBV10-2 and TRBJ2-7; D might be TRBD1 (5 bases). This CDR3 is built from 15 residues. V gave up 0 bases and J gave up 3 bases, with 12 bases separating them. Germline values: CDR1 WSHSY, CDR2 SAAADI. The CDR3 loop reads CASSESEGARYEQYF. The CDR3 DNA follows: TGCGCCAGCAGTGAGTCCGAAGGGGCCCGCTACGAGCAGTACTTC.

This rearrangement joins TRBV2 to TRBJ2-1; 10 nucleotides match TRBD2. Trimming cost V 8 bases and J 9 bases; bases outside gene matches: 7. Germline CDR1 is SNHLY and CDR2 is FYNNEI. The CDR3 is 13 residues long. The CDR3 DNA follows: TGTGCCAGCTTAAGGGAGCGGGGGGGTGAGCAGTTCTTC. Amino acid sequence: CASLRERGGEQFF.

The chain has TRBV5-4 and TRBJ1-1; D remains ambiguous. V was clipped by 0 bases and J by 1 base, with 7 bases between them. The CDR3 is 14 amino acids. The germline CDR1 and CDR2 sequences are SGHNT and YYREEE (reference sequence). The chain's CDR3 is CASSLERQNTEAFF. Here the CDR3 DNA reads TGTGCCAGCAGCTTGGAGAGACAGAACACTGAAGCTTTCTTT.

This chain joins TRBV7-9 and TRBJ2-1; weak D call: TRBD1 (6 bases). The CDR3 is made up of 12 amino acids. Germline CDR1 SEHNR, CDR2 FQNEAQ (reference sequence). Trimming removed 7 bases from V and 5 bases from J, with 9 bases in between. CDR3 sequence reads: CASTGADNEQFF. The CDR3 DNA is TGTGCCAGCACAGGGGCCGACAATGAGCAGTTCTTC.

This chain uses TRBV18 with TRBJ1-4; D remains ambiguous. V shed 3 bases and J shed 4 bases, with 9 bases lying between them. The CDR3 is 14 amino acids. Germline CDR1 reads KGHSH; CDR2 reads LQKENI. CDR3 nucleotide sequence: TGTGCCAGCTCACCCGACGGATTTAATGAAAAACTGTTTTTT. This codes for CASSPDGFNEKLFF.

This rearrangement joins TRBV13 to TRBJ2-7, with 8 bases fitting TRBD2. Trimming cost V 1 base and J 6 bases; bases outside gene matches: 2. Per germline, CDR1 PRHDT and CDR2 FYEKMQ (reference sequence). The CDR3 is 13 amino acids. The CDR3 spells CASSLVGGAEQYF. For the CDR3, the DNA is TGTGCCAGCAGCTTAGTCGGGGGGGCCGAGCAGTACTTC.

The rearrangement uses TRBV7-6 and TRBJ2-1; the match to TRBD2 covers 12 bases. V shed 1 base, J shed 10 bases, and the junction held 8 bases outside the gene matches. The germline V gene has CDR1 SGHVS and CDR2 FNYEAQ. This CDR3 contains 16 residues. The DNA for the CDR3 is TGTGCCAGCAGCTTAGGAGCCGGGACTAGCGGGCTGGAGCAGTTCTTC. Residues: CASSLGAGTSGLEQFF.

The rearrangement uses TRBV5-5 and TRBJ2-2, with TRBD1 as a possible D gene (5 bases). V was trimmed by 4 bases and J by 9 bases, leaving 10 bases between them. The CDR3 runs 12 residues. Germline V lookup: CDR1 SGHKS, CDR2 YYEKEE (reference sequence). Here the CDR3 DNA reads TGTGCCAGCAGCACCAGGGCCCGGGAGCTGTTTTTT. Its translation is CASSTRARELFF.

The rearrangement joins TRBV7-8 to TRBJ1-2, with a possible D match to TRBD1 (6 bases). The CDR3 is made up of 13 amino acids. V was pared by 4 bases and J by 7 bases, with 13 bases between. Germline V CDR1 and CDR2: SGHVS, FQNEAQ. The CDR3 sequence: CASSSTTGSGYTF. The CDR3 coding sequence is TGTGCCAGCAGCTCAACTACAGGGAGTGGCTACACCTTC.

The rearrangement uses TRBV29-1 and TRBJ1-4, with a tentative D call TRBD1 (5 bases). Trimming removed 1 base at V and 7 bases at J, with 10 bases between. CDR1 SQVTM and CDR2 ANQGSEA come from the germline V gene. The CDR3 is made up of 13 amino acids. CDR3 sequence reads: CSVEGAGGEKLFF. In DNA form, the CDR3 reads TGCAGCGTTGAAGGGGCCGGGGGTGAAAAACTGTTTTTT.

CDR3 loop: CASTQTSRKETQYF. The CDR3 DNA sequence: TGTGCCAGCACCCAGACTAGCAGGAAAGAGACCCAGTACTTC. The chain combines TRBV7-2 with TRBJ2-5, with 7 bases matching TRBD2. Germline loops: CDR1 SGHTA, CDR2 FQGNSA. V gave up 7 bases and J gave up 3 bases; unmatched junction bases: 8. The CDR3 is 14 amino acids.

This chain links TRBV7-3 with TRBJ1-1; unclear D gene. This CDR3 contains 15 residues. V lost 0 bases and J 2 bases, leaving 10 bases between the germline ends. The germline CDR1 and CDR2 sequences are SGHTA and FQGTGA. The CDR3 nucleotides are TGTGCCAGCAGCTTAACAGGGCTAGGCAACACTGAAGCTTTCTTT. Protein sequence: CASSLTGLGNTEAFF. The full variable domain, with the rest looked up from reference TRBV7-3 and TRBJ1-1, is GAGVSQTPSNKVTEKGKYVELRCDPISGHTALYWYRQSLGQGPEFLIYFQGTGAADDSGLPNDRFFAVRPEGSVSTLKIQRTERGDSAVYLCASSLTGLGNTEAFFGQGTRLTVV.

The CDR3 spells CATSRGRRDANRANTEAFF. The CDR3 nucleotides read TGTGCCACCAGCAGAGGAAGACGAGACGCTAACAGGGCGAACACTGAAGCTTTCTTT. The J gene is TRBJ1-1, the V gene TRBV15; a possible D gene is TRBD1 (6 bases). Between the trimmed V and J ends, which lost 1 base and 1 base, there was a span of 22 bases. The CDR3 loop spans 19 amino acids. Germline CDR1 LNHNV, CDR2 YYDKDF (reference sequence).

The V gene is TRBV12-3 or TRBV12-4, the J gene TRBJ2-5; D remains ambiguous. The CDR3 is made up of 13 amino acids. V was trimmed by 8 bases and J by 0 bases, leaving 10 bases between them. The CDR3, as DNA: TGTGCCAGCCTGCGTAGGAACCAAGAGACCCAGTACTTC. This gives the protein CASLRRNQETQYF.

V is TRBV5-1 and J is TRBJ1-1; 7 bases are shared with TRBD1. CDR1 is SGHRS, CDR2 YFSETQ, per germline. The trim removed 1 base at V and 7 bases at J, leaving 4 bases unmatched. The length of the CDR3 is 13 residues. The CDR3 region has the DNA TGCGCCAGCAGCTTGCAAGGGGGCGATGAAGCTTTCTTT. It specifies CASSLQGGDEAFF.

The CDR3 is CASSYTGQPEQYF. CDR3 DNA: TGTGCCAGCAGCTACACGGGACAGCCAGAGCAGTACTTC. The chain recombines TRBV5-5 with TRBJ2-7, with TRBD1 matching over 7 bases. The CDR3 sequence is 13 residues long. V shed 3 bases, J shed 7 bases, and the junction held 7 bases outside the gene matches. Germline V gives CDR1 SGHKS, CDR2 YYEKEE (reference sequence).

The V call is TRBV5-1, the J call TRBJ2-3; 11 bases are shared with TRBD1. The CDR3 totals 15 residues. Germline V CDR1 and CDR2: SGHRS, YFSETQ. The trim removed 0 bases at V and 6 bases at J, leaving 3 bases unmatched. This CDR3 is CASSLAGTGGDTQYF. In nucleotides, the CDR3 is TGCGCCAGCAGCTTGGCTGGGACAGGGGGGGATACGCAGTATTTT.

The chain uses TRBV9 and TRBJ2-3, with 11 positions matching TRBD2. Germline V CDR1 and CDR2: SGDLS, YYNGEE. CDR3 length equals 16 residues. The ends lost 0 bases at V and 6 bases at J; junction bases unmatched: 6. CDR3 DNA: TGTGCCAGCAGCGTAGGACGGACTAGCGGGTGGGATACGCAGTATTTT. Translation gives CASSVGRTSGWDTQYF.

The sample holds one count of this clone. The chain links TRBV19 to TRBJ2-2; unclear D gene. This CDR3 region has 13 residues. Deletions cut 5 bases from V and 6 bases from J, with 10 bases between. The germline gives CDR1 LNHDA, CDR2 SQIVND (reference sequence). DNA for the CDR3: TGTGCCAGTAGTTCTGGTCTTCCCGGGGAGCTGTTTTTT. This gives the protein CASSSGLPGELFF. Based on the CDR3 plus reference TRBV19 and TRBJ2-2, the full variable domain is DGGITQSPKYLFRKEGQNVTLSCEQNLNHDAMYWYRQDPGQGLRLIYYSQIVNDFQKGDIAEGYSVSREKKESFPLTVTSAQKNPTAFYLCASSSGLPGELFFGEGSRLTVL.